The next 17 T cell receptor beta chains were all read from a single sample in a study of cytomegalovirus exposure and HLA in healthy donors. Primers for the PCR totalled 60 Vbeta and 13 Jbeta. Using immunoSEQ multiplex PCR, the repertoire was profiled, and TCRdb retains in-frame clones only, with some absent. This sample yields 95,000 to 150,000 clones, of which roughly 80% are seen a single time; about 0.25% belongs to the top ten. The sample consisted of PBMCs. The receptors were gathered from a man in his fifties or sixties in good health and CMV-seronegative.

This chain uses TRBV7-9 with TRBJ1-1, with TRBD1 as a possible D gene (5 bases). This CDR3 region has 12 residues. The germline V gene encodes CDR1 SEHNR and CDR2 FQNEAQ (reference sequence). V lost 4 bases to trimming and J lost 4 bases, with 7 bases between them. Here the CDR3 reads CASSSRVTEAFF. The CDR3 bases are TGTGCCAGCAGCTCCAGGGTCACTGAAGCTTTCTTT. Full variable domain (remainder filled in from reference TRBV7-9 and TRBJ1-1): DTGVSQNPRHKITKRGQNVTFRCDPISEHNRLYWYRQTLGQGPEFLTYFQNEAQLEKSRLLSDRFSAERPKGSFSTLEIQRTEQGDSAMYLCASSSRVTEAFFGQGTRLTVV.

V and J are TRBV5-1 and TRBJ2-7; perhaps TRBD1 as D (6 bases). This CDR3 has 15 residues. Germline CDR1 is SGHRS and CDR2 is YFSETQ. V was cut by 4 bases and J by 1 base, with 15 bases left in between. CDR3 in DNA: TGCGCCAGCAGCCGAGACAGGTACCCTTCCTACGAGCAGTACTTC. Its translation is CASSRDRYPSYEQYF.

This chain's CDR3 is CASSQETGGNSPLHF. In DNA form, the CDR3 reads TGCGCCAGCAGCCAAGAGACAGGGGGTAATTCACCCCTCCACTTT. This chain connects TRBV4-1 to TRBJ1-6, with TRBD1 matching over 9 bases. The germline CDR1 and CDR2 sequences are MGHRA and YSYEKL. J gave up 6 bases and V 0 bases, and 0 bases lay outside the gene matches. The CDR3 runs 15 residues.

The chain combines TRBV7-2 with TRBJ2-2, with a weak D call TRBD2 (5 bases). Deletions cut 0 bases from V and 3 bases from J, with 11 bases between. The CDR3 sequence is 16 residues long. Germline assignment: CDR1 SGHTA and CDR2 FQGNSA. The CDR3: CASSLAGGEYTGELFF. CDR3 nucleotides: TGTGCCAGCAGCTTAGCGGGTGGGGAGTACACCGGGGAGCTGTTTTTT.

The CDR3 coding sequence is TGTGCCTGGAGGGCCCAGGGCGGCTATGGCTACACCTTC. Protein sequence: CAWRAQGGYGYTF. V and J are TRBV30 and TRBJ1-2, with a weak D call TRBD1 (5 bases). The V gene's germline CDR1 is GTSNPN and CDR2 SVGIG (reference sequence). This CDR3 comprises 13 residues. The V end lost 3 bases, the J end lost 4 bases, and 12 bases lay between the germline ends.

The V and J genes are TRBV27 and TRBJ2-5, with a tentative D call TRBD1 (5 bases). The CDR3 runs 13 residues. From germline, CDR1 is MNHEY and CDR2 SMNVEV (reference sequence). V was pared by 6 bases and J by 6 bases, with 14 bases between. The DNA of the CDR3 is TGTGCCAGCAGACCCGGACAAGTGAAGACCCAGTACTTC. Its translation is CASRPGQVKTQYF.

A single count supports this clone. The rearrangement uses TRBV19 and TRBJ1-1; D uncertain. Germline-derived CDR1 and CDR2 are LNHDA and SQIVND (reference sequence). CDR3 length equals 14 residues. Trimming cost V 8 bases and J 1 base, with 14 bases left between them. The CDR3 loop is CASRWTLTNTEAFF. For the CDR3, the DNA is TGTGCCAGTCGGTGGACTCTAACGAACACTGAAGCTTTCTTT.

The J gene is TRBJ2-5, the V gene TRBV27; D perhaps matches TRBD1 (6 bases). The V gene lost 1 base and the J gene lost 8 bases, with 23 bases spanning the gap. From germline, CDR1 is MNHEY and CDR2 SMNVEV (reference sequence). CDR3 length: 17 residues. CDR3 coding DNA: TGTGCCAGCAGTTTATGGGGGACCCGCATCTACAGGGATACCCAGTACTTC. This gives the protein CASSLWGTRIYRDTQYF.

With respect to this clone: The junction shows a germline mismatch at one end, possibly a read error. The chain employs TRBV5-1 and TRBJ2-3; a possible D gene is TRBD2 (5 bases). The germline V gene has CDR1 SGHRS and CDR2 YFSETQ. This CDR3 spans 15 amino acids. The CDR3 nucleotides are TGCGCCAGCAGTTTGGGAGCGTCTAGGACAGATACGCAGTATTTT. This gives the protein CASSLGASRTDTQYF. Together with reference TRBV5-1 and TRBJ2-3, the CDR3 gives the full variable domain: KAGVTQTPRYLIKTRGQQVTLSCSPISGHRSVSWYQQTPGQGLQFLFEYFSETQRNKGNFPGRFSGRQFSNSRSEMNVSTLELGDSALYLCASSLGASRTDTQYFGPGTRLTVL.

V is TRBV20-1 and J is TRBJ2-7; D is uncertain. Germline CDR1 reads DFQATT; CDR2 reads SNEGSKA (reference sequence). The V end lost 6 bases, the J end lost 3 bases, and 6 bases lay between the germline ends. This CDR3 spans 10 amino acids. CDR3 nucleotides: TGCAGTGCCGGCGGCTACGAGCAGTACTTC. Residues: CSAGGYEQYF.

CDR3 amino acids: CASSPRDRGTAGELFF. The CDR3 nucleotides read TGTGCCAGCAGCCCCAGGGACAGGGGTACCGCCGGGGAGCTGTTTTTT. The chain uses TRBV16 and TRBJ2-2; the match to TRBD1 covers 10 bases. CDR1 and CDR2 from the germline V gene are KGHSY and FQNENV. V was pared by 4 bases and J by 6 bases, with 8 bases of the junction left unmatched. The CDR3 totals 16 residues. Complete variable domain (other parts from reference TRBV16 and TRBJ2-2): GEEVAQTPKHLVRGEGQKAKLYCAPIKGHSYVFWYQQVLKNEFKFLISFQNENVFDETGMPKERFSAKCLPNSPCSLEIQATKLEDSAVYFCASSPRDRGTAGELFFGEGSRLTVL.

A few counts support this clone. The rearrangement uses TRBV5-6 and TRBJ1-4; a weak D match, TRBD1 (5 bases). The CDR3 runs to 10 residues. V dropped 2 bases and J dropped 13 bases, with 6 bases sitting between them. The germline CDR1 and CDR2 sequences are SGHDT and YYEEEE. The CDR3 sequence is CASSLTGLFF. As DNA, the CDR3 is TGTGCCAGCAGCTTAACAGGACTGTTTTTT.

This rearrangement joins TRBV27 to TRBJ2-6, with 7 bases matching TRBD1. This CDR3 contains 15 residues. The germline V gene encodes CDR1 MNHEY and CDR2 SMNVEV (reference sequence). Losses at the gene ends were 6 bases for V and 2 bases for J; bases not matched to a gene: 4. The CDR3 DNA sequence: TGTGCCAGCAGCGAGACAGGGACTGGGGCCAACGTCCTGACTTTC. Its protein product is CASSETGTGANVLTF.

The sample holds one count of this clone. The chain uses TRBV9 and TRBJ2-7, with 9 nucleotides matching TRBD1. This CDR3 has 14 residues. Germline-derived CDR1 and CDR2 are SGDLS and YYNGEE. J was trimmed by 5 bases and V by 3 bases; bases with no gene match: 6. The CDR3 reads CASSAGTGFHEQYF. The DNA of the CDR3 is TGTGCCAGCAGCGCCGGGACAGGGTTCCACGAGCAGTACTTC.

The rearrangement uses TRBV30 and TRBJ1-4, with D perhaps matching TRBD1 (6 bases). This CDR3 comprises 15 residues. V lost 1 base and J 3 bases, leaving 12 bases between the germline ends. The V gene's germline CDR1 is GTSNPN and CDR2 SVGIG (reference sequence). The chain's CDR3 is CAWSAATGPNEKLFF. The CDR3 DNA follows: TGTGCCTGGAGTGCAGCGACAGGTCCTAATGAAAAACTGTTTTTT.

This clone was counted a few times. The chain is built from TRBV6-6 and TRBJ1-6; tentative D call: TRBD1 (5 bases). Germline CDR1 is MNHNY and CDR2 is SVGAGI (reference sequence). There are 16 residues in the CDR3. The germline V and J ends were trimmed by 4 bases and 7 bases, with 17 bases remaining between them. The CDR3: CASSLVWGQENSPLHF. The DNA of the CDR3 is TGTGCCAGCAGTTTAGTTTGGGGCCAAGAGAATTCACCCCTCCACTTT.

V gene TRBV28 combines with J gene TRBJ2-3, with a possible D match to TRBD2 (5 bases). CDR1 MDHEN and CDR2 SYDVKM come from the germline V gene. CDR3 size: 15 residues. V shed 4 bases and J shed 0 bases, with 11 bases lying between them. CDR3 bases: TGTGCCAGCAGTTCACCTAGCCAGAGCACAGATACGCAGTATTTT. It translates to CASSSPSQSTDTQYF.